This T cell receptor (beta chain) was obtained from a study of CD8+ T cells in alopecia areata. In its sample, this clone was seen a few times. The antigen remains unidentified. Study-level results: Lesional scalp displayed greater clonality than normal scalp, most notably in alopecia totalis/universalis.

The CDR3 is made up of 14 amino acids. CDR1 is MDHEN, CDR2 SYDVKM, per germline. Trimming removed 5 bases at V and 1 base at J, with 12 bases between. It was cDNA, reverse transcribed from extracted RNA, that served as the sequencing template. Clones were sequenced by immunoSEQ multiplex PCR, and TCRdb holds only the in-frame ones, with some missing. The sample yields some 120,000 clones, roughly 58% seen once. This clonotype was obtained from a human donor with alopecia areata. This sample comprised CD4+ T cells sorted from blood, obtained at week 0. The chain recombines TRBV28 with TRBJ2-7; D uncertain. The CDR3 reads CASSLDTDSYEQYF. The CDR3 nucleotides read TGTGCCAGCAGTCTTGACACGGATTCCTACGAGCAGTACTTC.